This T cell receptor (beta chain) was identified during a study of monozygotic twins with inflammatory bowel disease. Study outcomes and limitations: Healthy co-twins showed greater TCRbeta diversity (inverse Simpson) than IBD patients.

PCR of TCRalpha and TCRbeta cDNA was nested, with two rounds of around 15 and 9 cycles. TCRdb re-called the 5' RACE reads and shows each CDR3 protein once, DNA omitted. The sample has approximately 400,000 distinct CDR3 sequences; the top ten hold 2% to 3%. Germline V lookup: CDR1 MNHEY, CDR2 SMNVEV (reference sequence). There are 15 residues in the CDR3. Concerning this clonotype: Its antigen is unknown.

The rearrangement uses TRBV27 and TRBJ1-6. Sequenced sample: blood. The clonotype was recovered from a human donor with ulcerative colitis or Crohn's disease, or a healthy co-twin of an affected twin (not recorded which). CDR3 region: CASRQGGSYNSPLHF.